The source of this TCR beta chain is a study of CD8+ T cells in alopecia areata. Overall study findings and caveats: There were also resident alphabeta T cells of normal skin sequenced in scalp samples. Sharing of TCRs across patients appeared less clear than in mice, possibly for HLA-related reasons.

Of note for this clone: No antigen is known for it.

CDR1 and CDR2 (germline): SQVTM, ANQGSEA. The CDR3 spans 14 residues. Trimming removed 7 bases from V and 4 bases from J, with 18 bases in between. The sequencing template was cDNA reverse transcribed from extracted RNA. Method: immunoSEQ multiplex PCR; TCRdb's copy keeps in-frame clones and lacks some. The sample has roughly 150,000 clones, 50% to 65% seen once. This chain links TRBV29-1 with TRBJ2-3, with a possible D match to TRBD1 (5 bases). Sample: CD4+ T cells sorted from blood. The source of this sequence is a human donor in good health. The CDR3 DNA follows: TGCAGCGCTCCCCTCCCAGGGCTTGCAGATACGCAGTATTTT. It is translated as CSAPLPGLADTQYF.